This T cell receptor (beta chain) originates from a study of cytomegalovirus exposure and HLA in healthy donors. Primers included in the PCR were 60 Vbeta and 13 Jbeta primers. This table comes from immunoSEQ multiplex PCR, and its TCRdb copy is limited to in-frame clones, with some not included. The sample has some 120,000 clones, around four fifths seen once. What was sequenced was PBMCs. The TCR was taken from a woman aged 35 to 49 in good health and CMV-seropositive.

The CDR3 DNA follows: TGTGCCAGTCACCCCGGAGCGGGAGGTTGGACCGGGGAGCTGTTTTTT. It specifies CASHPGAGGWTGELFF. The V gene is TRBV27, the J gene TRBJ2-2; 9 positions agree with TRBD2. Per the germline V gene, CDR1 is MNHEY and CDR2 is SMNVEV (reference sequence). CDR3 length: 16 residues. Trimming cost V 9 bases and J 5 bases; bases outside gene matches: 13.